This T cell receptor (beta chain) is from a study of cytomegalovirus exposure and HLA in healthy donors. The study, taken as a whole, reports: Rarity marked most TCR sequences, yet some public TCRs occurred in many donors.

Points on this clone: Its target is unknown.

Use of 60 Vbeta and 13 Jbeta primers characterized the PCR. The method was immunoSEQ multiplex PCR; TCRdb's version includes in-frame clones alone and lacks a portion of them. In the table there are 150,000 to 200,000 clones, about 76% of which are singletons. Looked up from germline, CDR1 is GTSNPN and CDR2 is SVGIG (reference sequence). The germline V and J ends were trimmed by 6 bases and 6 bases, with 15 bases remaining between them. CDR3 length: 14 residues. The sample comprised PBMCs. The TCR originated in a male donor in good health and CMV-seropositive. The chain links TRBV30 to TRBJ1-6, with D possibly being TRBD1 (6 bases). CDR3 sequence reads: CACRTEFGNSPLHF. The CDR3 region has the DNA TGTGCCTGCCGGACAGAGTTTGGTAATTCACCCCTCCACTTT.